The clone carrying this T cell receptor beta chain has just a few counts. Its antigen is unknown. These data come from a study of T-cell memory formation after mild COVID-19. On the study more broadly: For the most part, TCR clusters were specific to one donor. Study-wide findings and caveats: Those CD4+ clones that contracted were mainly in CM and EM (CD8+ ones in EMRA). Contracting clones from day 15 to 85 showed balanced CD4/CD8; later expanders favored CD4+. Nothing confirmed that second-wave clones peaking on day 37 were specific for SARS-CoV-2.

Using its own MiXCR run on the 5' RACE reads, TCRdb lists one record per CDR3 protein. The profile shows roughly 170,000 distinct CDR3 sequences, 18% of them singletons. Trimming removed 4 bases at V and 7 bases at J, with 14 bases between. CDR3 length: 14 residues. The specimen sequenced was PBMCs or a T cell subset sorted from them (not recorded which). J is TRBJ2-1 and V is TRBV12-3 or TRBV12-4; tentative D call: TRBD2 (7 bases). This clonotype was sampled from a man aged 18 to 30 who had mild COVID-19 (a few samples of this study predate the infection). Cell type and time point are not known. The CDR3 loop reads CASSSRAGANEQFF. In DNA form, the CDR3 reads TGTGCCAGCAGTTCCCGGGCGGGGGCGAATGAGCAGTTCTTC.